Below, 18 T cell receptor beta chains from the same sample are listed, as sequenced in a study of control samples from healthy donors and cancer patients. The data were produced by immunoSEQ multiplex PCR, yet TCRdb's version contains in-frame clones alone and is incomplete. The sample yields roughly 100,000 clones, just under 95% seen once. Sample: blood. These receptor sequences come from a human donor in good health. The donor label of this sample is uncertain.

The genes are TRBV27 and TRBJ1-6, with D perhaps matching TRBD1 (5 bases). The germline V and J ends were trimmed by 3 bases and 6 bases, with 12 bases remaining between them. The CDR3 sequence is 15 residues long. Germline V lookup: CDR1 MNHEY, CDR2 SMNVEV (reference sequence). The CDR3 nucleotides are TGTGCCAGCAGTTTTCAGGGTCGGGGTAATTCACCCCTCCACTTT. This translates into CASSFQGRGNSPLHF.

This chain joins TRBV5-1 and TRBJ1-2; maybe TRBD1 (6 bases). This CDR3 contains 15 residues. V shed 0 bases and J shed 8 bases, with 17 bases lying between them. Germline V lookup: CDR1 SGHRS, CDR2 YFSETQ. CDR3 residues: CASSLAWPGAEGYTF. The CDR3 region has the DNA TGCGCCAGCAGCTTGGCCTGGCCAGGGGCAGAAGGCTACACCTTC.

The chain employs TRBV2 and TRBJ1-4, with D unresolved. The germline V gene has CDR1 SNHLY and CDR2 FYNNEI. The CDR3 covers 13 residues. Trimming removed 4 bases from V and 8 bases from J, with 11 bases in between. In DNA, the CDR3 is TGTGCCAGCAGTGTTGGGTTGGGGGAAAAACTGTTTTTT. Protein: CASSVGLGEKLFF.

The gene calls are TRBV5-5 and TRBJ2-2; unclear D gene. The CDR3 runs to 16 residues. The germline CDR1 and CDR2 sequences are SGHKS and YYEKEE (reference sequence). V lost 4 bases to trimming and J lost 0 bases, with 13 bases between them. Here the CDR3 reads CASSPQADANTGELFF. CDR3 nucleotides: TGTGCCAGCAGCCCCCAGGCAGACGCGAACACCGGGGAGCTGTTTTTT.

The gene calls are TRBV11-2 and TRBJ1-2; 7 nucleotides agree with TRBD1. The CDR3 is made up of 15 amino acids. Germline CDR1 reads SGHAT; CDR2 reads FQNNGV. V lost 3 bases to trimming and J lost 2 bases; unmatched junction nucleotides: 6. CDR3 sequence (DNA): TGTGCCAGCAGCTTGCCGGGACAGAGAAACTATGGCTACACCTTC. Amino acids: CASSLPGQRNYGYTF.

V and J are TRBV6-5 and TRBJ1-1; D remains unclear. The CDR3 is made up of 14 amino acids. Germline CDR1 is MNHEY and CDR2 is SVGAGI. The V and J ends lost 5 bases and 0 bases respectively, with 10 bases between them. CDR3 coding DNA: TGTGCCAGCAGTCAGGATTACATGAACACTGAAGCTTTCTTT. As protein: CASSQDYMNTEAFF.

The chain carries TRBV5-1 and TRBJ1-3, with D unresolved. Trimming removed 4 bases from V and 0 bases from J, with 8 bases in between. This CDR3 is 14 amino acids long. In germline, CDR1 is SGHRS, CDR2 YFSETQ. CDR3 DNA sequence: TGCGCCAGCAGCGGAATACACTCTGGAAACACCATATATTTT. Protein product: CASSGIHSGNTIYF.

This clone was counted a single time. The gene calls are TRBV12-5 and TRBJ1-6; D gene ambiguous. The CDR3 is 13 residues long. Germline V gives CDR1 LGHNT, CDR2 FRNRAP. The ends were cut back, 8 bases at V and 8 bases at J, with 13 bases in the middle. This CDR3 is CASSFFSDSPLHF. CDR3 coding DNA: TGTGCTAGTTCGTTTTTTTCGGATTCACCCCTCCACTTT.

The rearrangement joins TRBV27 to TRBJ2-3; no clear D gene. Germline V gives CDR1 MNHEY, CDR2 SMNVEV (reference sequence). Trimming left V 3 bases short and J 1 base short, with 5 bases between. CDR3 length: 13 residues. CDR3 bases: TGTGCCAGCAGTTTCACGGGCACAGATACGCAGTATTTT. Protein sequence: CASSFTGTDTQYF.

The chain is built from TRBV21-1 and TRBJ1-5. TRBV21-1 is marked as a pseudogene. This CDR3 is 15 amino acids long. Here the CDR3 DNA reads TGTGCCAGCAGCACCGCGTCGTGGTGCAATCAGCCCCAGCATTTT. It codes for CASSTASWCNQPQHF.

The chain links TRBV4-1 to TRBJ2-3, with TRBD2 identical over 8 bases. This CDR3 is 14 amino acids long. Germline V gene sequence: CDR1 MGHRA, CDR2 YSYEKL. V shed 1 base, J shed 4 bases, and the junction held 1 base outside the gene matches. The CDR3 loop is CASSQGTSPDTQYF. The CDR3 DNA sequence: TGCGCCAGCAGCCAAGGGACTAGCCCAGATACGCAGTATTTT.

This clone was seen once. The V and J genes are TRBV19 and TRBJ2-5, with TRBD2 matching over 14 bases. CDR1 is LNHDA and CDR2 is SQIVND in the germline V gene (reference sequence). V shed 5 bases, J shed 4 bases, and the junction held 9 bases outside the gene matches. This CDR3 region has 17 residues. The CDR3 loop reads CASSPPHGTSGRETQYF. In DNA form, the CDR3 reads TGTGCCAGTAGTCCGCCGCACGGGACTAGCGGGAGAGAGACCCAGTACTTC. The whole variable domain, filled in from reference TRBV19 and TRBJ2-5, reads DGGITQSPKYLFRKEGQNVTLSCEQNLNHDAMYWYRQDPGQGLRLIYYSQIVNDFQKGDIAEGYSVSREKKESFPLTVTSAQKNPTAFYLCASSPPHGTSGRETQYFGPGTRLLVL.

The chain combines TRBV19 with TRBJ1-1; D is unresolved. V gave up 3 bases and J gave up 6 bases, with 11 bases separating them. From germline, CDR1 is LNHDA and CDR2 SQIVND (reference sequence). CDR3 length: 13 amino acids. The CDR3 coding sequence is TGTGCCAGTAGTATTCCGGGGAATCCTGAAGCTTTCTTT. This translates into CASSIPGNPEAFF.

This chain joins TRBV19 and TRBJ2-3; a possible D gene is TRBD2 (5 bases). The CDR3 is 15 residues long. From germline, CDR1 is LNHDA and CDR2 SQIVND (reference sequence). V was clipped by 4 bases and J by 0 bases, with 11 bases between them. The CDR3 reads CASSTPLASTDTQYF. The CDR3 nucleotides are TGTGCCAGTAGTACACCTCTAGCTAGCACAGATACGCAGTATTTT.

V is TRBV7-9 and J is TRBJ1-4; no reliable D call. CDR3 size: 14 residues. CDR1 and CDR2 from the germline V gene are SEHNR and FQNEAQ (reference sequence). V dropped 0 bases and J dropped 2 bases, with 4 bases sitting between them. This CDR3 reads CASSLAGTNEKLFF. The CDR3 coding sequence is TGTGCCAGCAGCTTAGCGGGGACTAATGAAAAACTGTTTTTT.

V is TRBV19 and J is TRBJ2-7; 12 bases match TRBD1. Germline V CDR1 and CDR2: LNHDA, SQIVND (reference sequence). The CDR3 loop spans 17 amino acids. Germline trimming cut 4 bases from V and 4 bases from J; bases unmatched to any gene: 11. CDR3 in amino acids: CASSTPGQGAQEYEQYF. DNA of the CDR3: TGTGCCAGTAGTACACCGGGACAGGGGGCGCAGGAGTACGAGCAGTACTTC.

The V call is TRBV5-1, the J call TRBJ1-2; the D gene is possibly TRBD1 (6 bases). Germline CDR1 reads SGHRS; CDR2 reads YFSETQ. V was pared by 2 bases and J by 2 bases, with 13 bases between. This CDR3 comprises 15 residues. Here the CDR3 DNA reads TGCGCCAGCAGCTTAAACCCGGACAGCAACTATGGCTACACCTTC. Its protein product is CASSLNPDSNYGYTF.

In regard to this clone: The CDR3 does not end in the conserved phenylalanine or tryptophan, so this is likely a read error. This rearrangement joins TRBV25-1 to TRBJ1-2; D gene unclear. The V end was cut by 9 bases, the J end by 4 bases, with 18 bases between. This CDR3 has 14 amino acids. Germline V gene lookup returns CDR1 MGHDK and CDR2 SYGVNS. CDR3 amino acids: CARTWAGCTYGYTL. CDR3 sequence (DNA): TGTGCCAGGACCTGGGCAGGATGCACCTATGGCTACACCCTC.